The entry that follows covers one T cell receptor beta chain sequence. Its specific antigen is unknown. The input lacks base qualities; no much larger clone sits a single base away. Donors were healthy HIV-negative adults with no recently reported acute infections or vaccinations. Every donor was a Caucasian adult residing in Nashville, Tennessee, USA. Magnetic negative selection was used to enrich CD4+ T cells, after which naive cells were positively selected on CD45RA and the negative fraction became the memory subset. Blood was obtained by leukapheresis, after which PBMCs were separated by Ficoll-Histopaque density gradient centrifugation and cryopreserved in liquid nitrogen vapor phase. Analytical flow cytometry was used to check the purity and quantity of each magnetically sorted T cell population. Genomic DNA was isolated from each sorted fraction and quantified by UV absorbance on a Nanodrop 2000c.

The data were obtained in a study of shared clonotypes between healthy human individuals (dated by TCRdb to 2018 to 2021). In terms of the full investigation: A couple of women and a few men aged 18 to 49 years were included in the cohort. Blood TCR repertoires of about five healthy adults were deeply sequenced to estimate repertoire size and the extent of clonotype sharing between individuals. Libraries were prepared and TCR repertoires were sequenced by different laboratories using diverse techniques, in order to increase sequencing depth and limit assay-specific biases. For each donor, three plates each were used for CD4 naive and CD4 memory, two plates were used for CD8 naive, and one plate was used for CD8 memory. Between about 0.94 and 8.9 billion PBMCs per donor were obtained by leukapheresis. What the work shows at the level of the full study, not this receptor alone: Sampling was restricted to blood, and TCR repertoires in tissues likely differ from the TCR repertoires found in blood. Pairwise subsampling indicated that sequencing depth was expected to affect the degree of clonotype sharing among donors. Roughly 5% of naive CD4, 3.5% of naive CD8, about 2.4% of memory CD4, and about 0.4% of memory CD8 clonotypes were shared across several donors. Compared with non-shared clonotypes, the clonotypes found in all four sorted-subset donors had higher generation probabilities. Larger estimated clonotype richness was generally found for naive subsets than for memory subsets. Because the study included a small number of donors, the genetic and exposure-history diversity represented was limited. Incomplete sequencing was indicated by rarefaction of sorted-subset datasets, despite the large sequencing depth.

Using the deep immunoSEQ assay, multiplex PCR amplified TCR CDR3 regions from genomic DNA. Extracted genomic DNA from each cell subset was distributed evenly across all wells of several immunoSEQ 96-well plates, and each plate was treated as a replicate. For sorted subsets, each replicate PCR was loaded with around 200 ng genomic DNA, equivalent to 30,000 to 35,000 T cell genomes. Purified libraries were measured with a Qubit 3.0 fluorometer, size-checked on a Bioanalyzer 2100, and measured again with the KAPA Library Quantification kit. Each immunoSEQ 96-well plate was sequenced on its own single-read 150-cycle Illumina NextSeq 550 flow cell. The study's own analysis went as follows. The immunoSEQ output contained only junctional sequences without quality scores, so filtering could not match that applied to full-length reads. To assign V/J genes and CDR3, sequences were annotated using PyIR, a Python wrapper for IgBLAST v1.9, with IMGT germline references. Any read was removed if the V/J assignment was weak (E-value above 1e-6), the CDR3 was missing, or the read contained stop codons, out-of-frame junctions, or ambiguous translated residues. A V3J clonotype was defined by an identical inferred V gene, J gene, and CDR3 amino acid sequence. To compute the percentage overlap between repertoires, the number of shared unique clonotypes was divided by the size of the smaller repertoire. Three approaches were used to assess repertoire richness: RTK rarefaction, the Chao1 estimator, and Recon v2.1 estimates of unobserved clonotypes. OLGA was used to compute generation probabilities for all TCRbeta clonotypes that the gDNA method yielded from a handful of donors. Here the immuneACCESS table is served through TCRdb, limited to in-frame sequences with V and J called. Missing clones are a known gap in these copies; in checked studies unresolved V genes cover under half, and the rest lacks a known reason. Clone size and the V and J calls come from that table; the DNA yielded D and trimming. The sample table shows 2 million to 2.5 million clones, and more than 90% are seen once. Less than 0.15% of the sample lies in the top ten.

The sequenced sample consisted of naive CD4+ T cells sorted from blood. The cell subset or site label, read with the paper, signifies: CD45RA+ positively selected. The TCR originated in a man aged 18 to 30 in good health.

CDR3 protein: CASSSLTGGGETQYF. The DNA sequence follows: TGCGCCAGCAGCTCCCTAACAGGGGGAGGCGAGACCCAGTACTTC. The chain couples TRBV5-1 to TRBJ2-5, with TRBD1 matching 8 junction bases. Via the germline V gene, CDR1 is SGHRS and CDR2 YFSETQ. The CDR3 sequence holds 15 residues, the cysteine and phenylalanine included. Of the read, only the CDR3 DNA is kept; its 45 bases are in frame from base 1. V is pruned by 3 bases and J by 5 bases, leaving 9 bases of the junction without a gene match.